This T cell receptor (beta chain) appears in the sequencing data of a study of regulatory T cells in long-lasting Graves disease. About the study: Graves' patients with a new diagnosis had received antithyroid drugs under 3 months.

Time point: newly diagnosed GD, antithyroid drugs for less than 3 months. Scientists built the TCR library using RNA that was extracted from PBMCs. This clonotype was seen repeatedly, ten times or more. For TCR beta, libraries came from iRepertoire HTBI primers and Arm-PCR of CDR3 regions. Via MiXCR, TCRdb re-called the multiplex PCR reads, giving one row per CDR3 protein. The table includes about 400,000 distinct CDR3 sequences, about 15% detected once. V lost 2 bases, J lost 4 bases, and 9 bases stayed unmatched. The CDR3 runs 17 residues. Germline V lookup: CDR1 MNHEY, CDR2 SMNVEV (reference sequence). In addition, the sample was reused for a study of T cells in Graves' hyperthyroidism and ophthalmopathy. That source adds: The study used the HTBI primer set for a first-round RT-PCR of the TCR CDR3.

V usage is TRBV27 and J usage is TRBJ2-7, with 12 bases aligning to TRBD2. The clonotype comes from a woman aged 40 to 55 with Graves disease. Sequencing used peripheral blood mononuclear cells (PBMCs), obtained at new diagnosis, from a patient treated with antithyroid drugs. The DNA for the CDR3 is TGTGCCAGCAGTTTACGGGCAGGACTAGCGGGGTCGTACGAGCAGTACTTC. Its translation is CASSLRAGLAGSYEQYF.